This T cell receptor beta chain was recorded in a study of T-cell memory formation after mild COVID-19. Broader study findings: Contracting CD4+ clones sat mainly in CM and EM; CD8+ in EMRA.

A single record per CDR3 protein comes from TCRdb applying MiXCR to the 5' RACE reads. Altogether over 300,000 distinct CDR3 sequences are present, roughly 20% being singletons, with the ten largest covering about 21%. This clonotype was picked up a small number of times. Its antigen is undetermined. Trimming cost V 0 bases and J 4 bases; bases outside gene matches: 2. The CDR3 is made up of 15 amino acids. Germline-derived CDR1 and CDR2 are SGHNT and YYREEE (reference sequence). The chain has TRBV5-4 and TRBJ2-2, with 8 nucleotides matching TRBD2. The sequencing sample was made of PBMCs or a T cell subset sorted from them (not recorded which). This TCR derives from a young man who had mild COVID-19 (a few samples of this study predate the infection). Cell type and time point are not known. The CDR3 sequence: CASSLVLAGTGELFF. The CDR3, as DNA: TGTGCCAGCAGCTTGGTCCTAGCGGGCACCGGGGAGCTGTTTTTT.